This T cell receptor beta chain was captured in a study of Ad26.COV2.S vaccination and SARS-CoV-2 variants. Study-wide background: The vaccine Ad26.COV2.S was put into the muscle once, or twice with 56 days between.

Indicated treatment: roughly 18 received Ad26.COV2.S at low or high dose, single or two shots; 5 received placebo; per-sample allocation not given. Each sample was drawn 63 days after the first injection (of vaccine or placebo). Libraries were prepared by immunoSEQ multiplex PCR; TCRdb keeps only in-frame clonotypes and omits some of them. Of under 400,000 clones in the sample, around 87% were seen once. The V end lost 0 bases, the J end lost 9 bases, and 14 bases lay between the germline ends. Per the germline V gene, CDR1 is MNHEY and CDR2 is SVGAGI. The CDR3 covers 14 residues. Study-level results: With respect to non-spike TCR breadth, vaccine and placebo recipients were similar. Vaccine recipients showed a spike-specific TCR breadth that was higher than in placebo recipients. Total T cell responses were possibly underestimated by TCR breadth and depth analyses.

Remarks on this clone: Its target is not known.

The sequencing used peripheral blood, collected in a trial of Ad26.COV2.S vaccine versus placebo. The rearrangement joins TRBV6-5 to TRBJ1-2, with no clear D. The receptor's source is a person between 18 and 60 years old who received the Ad26.COV2.S COVID-19 vaccine or a placebo. CDR3 nucleotide sequence: TGTGCCAGCAGTTACTCGTACCTGCCAGCTAGCTACACCTTC. This codes for CASSYSYLPASYTF.